This paragraph covers one T cell receptor beta chain sequence. V lost 9 bases to trimming and J lost 3 bases, with 6 bases between them. This CDR3 contains 10 residues. Germline V lookup: CDR1 SGHNT, CDR2 YENEEA. These data are taken from a study of technical replicates of blood from a handful of donors. Sequencing was performed with immunoSEQ multiplex PCR; in TCRdb, only in-frame clones are kept and a portion is missing. This sample has around 100,000 clones, with 95% to 96% found just once. The sequenced sample consisted of T cells isolated from PBMCs. The TCR originated in a human donor in good health. The J gene is TRBJ2-7, the V gene TRBV11-3; no reliable D call. The CDR3 nucleotides read TGTGCCAGTGGCAACTACGAGCAGTACTTC. Protein: CASGNYEQYF. Full variable domain (remainder filled in from reference TRBV11-3 and TRBJ2-7): EAGVVQSPRYKIIEKKQPVAFWCNPISGHNTLYWYLQNLGQGPELLIRYENEEAVDDSQLPKDRFSAERLKGVDSTLKIQPAELGDSAVYLCASGNYEQYFGPGTRLTVT.